One and the same sample provided the 24 T cell receptor beta chains below, sequenced in a study of identical twins. TCRdb used MiXCR to reprocess the 5' RACE reads, holding one entry per CDR3 protein. This table holds 500,000 to 550,000 distinct CDR3 sequences, about a fifth found once. The sample was also reused in another study, on yellow fever vaccine responses in identical twins.

What was sequenced was CD4+ T cells sorted from blood. The origin of the receptors is a woman aged 18-30 years in good health.

The gene calls are TRBV29-1 and TRBJ2-5, with 8 bases aligning to TRBD1. The CDR3 runs to 12 residues. Germline values: CDR1 SQVTM, CDR2 ANQGSEA. Trimming removed 7 bases from V and 4 bases from J; junction bases left unmatched: 5. This CDR3 is CSAKQGVETQYF. Here the CDR3 DNA reads TGCAGCGCAAAACAGGGGGTAGAGACCCAGTACTTC.

The J gene is TRBJ2-4, the V gene TRBV20-1; TRBD2 might be the D (6 bases). Trimming cost V 0 bases and J 4 bases, with 13 bases left between them. This CDR3 has 15 residues. Germline V gene data show CDR1 as DFQATT and CDR2 as SNEGSKA (reference sequence). The CDR3 DNA follows: TGCAGTGCTAGAGATCCCGCAGGGACTAAAAACATTCAGTACTTC. Protein: CSARDPAGTKNIQYF.

This clonotype was recorded a few times. This chain joins TRBV6-5 and TRBJ2-2; D is unclear. V gave up 2 bases and J gave up 10 bases, with 14 bases separating them. The CDR3 sequence is 14 residues long. Germline CDR1 MNHEY, CDR2 SVGAGI. As DNA, the CDR3 is TGTGCCAGCAGTTACACTTCGGTCTCCCAGGAGCTGTTTTTT. Translation: CASSYTSVSQELFF.

This clonotype turned up a few times. The J gene is TRBJ2-2, the V gene TRBV11-2, with unresolved D. V was pared by 0 bases and J by 4 bases, with 6 bases between. Per the germline V gene, CDR1 is SGHAT and CDR2 is FQNNGV. The CDR3 sequence is 14 residues long. The CDR3 coding sequence is TGTGCCAGCAGCTTAGATCTCGGCACCGGGGAGCTGTTTTTT. This sequence encodes CASSLDLGTGELFF.

This clonotype was found a few times. The chain carries TRBV11-3 and TRBJ2-1, with 7 bases identical to TRBD2. The CDR3 sequence is 16 residues long. With V trimmed by 5 bases and J by 0 bases, 7 bases remained unmatched. Germline loops: CDR1 SGHNT, CDR2 YENEEA. The CDR3 loop is CASSPGGFSSYNEQFF. The CDR3 bases are TGTGCCAGCAGCCCCGGGGGGTTTAGCTCCTACAATGAGCAGTTCTTC. The full variable domain, in which reference TRBV11-3 and TRBJ2-1 provide the parts outside the CDR3, is EAGVVQSPRYKIIEKKQPVAFWCNPISGHNTLYWYLQNLGQGPELLIRYENEEAVDDSQLPKDRFSAERLKGVDSTLKIQPAELGDSAVYLCASSPGGFSSYNEQFFGPGTRLTVL.

This clonotype was detected many times. The chain uses TRBV12-3 or TRBV12-4 and TRBJ2-3; D is unresolved. This CDR3 region has 13 residues. The germline V and J ends were trimmed by 3 bases and 1 base, with 5 bases remaining between them. CDR3 residues: CASSLQRTDTQYF. CDR3 nucleotide sequence: TGTGCCAGCAGTTTGCAACGCACAGATACGCAGTATTTT.

V and J are TRBV7-2 and TRBJ2-7; 7 bases align to TRBD2. The CDR3 is made up of 15 amino acids. The ends lost 1 base at V and 6 bases at J; junction bases unmatched: 9. CDR1 is SGHTA, CDR2 FQGNSA, per germline. The CDR3 DNA sequence: TGTGCCAGCAGCTTAGTTCGGGGAGGGCCCGGCGAGCAGTACTTC. Translation gives CASSLVRGGPGEQYF. Combining the CDR3 with reference TRBV7-2 and TRBJ2-7 gives the whole variable domain GAGVSQSPSNKVTEKGKDVELRCDPISGHTALYWYRQSLGQGLEFLIYFQGNSAPDKSGLPSDRFSAERTGGSVSTLTIQRTQQEDSAVYLCASSLVRGGPGEQYFGPGTRLTVT.

The V gene is TRBV20-1, the J gene TRBJ2-7; D is ambiguous. Germline values: CDR1 DFQATT, CDR2 SNEGSKA (reference sequence). The CDR3 extends over 11 amino acids. V shed 6 bases and J shed 5 bases, with 11 bases lying between them. In nucleotides, the CDR3 is TGCAGTGCCTTGGCCACCCACGAGCAGTACTTC. Translating gives CSALATHEQYF.

The chain has TRBV5-5 and TRBJ2-1; D unresolved. The CDR3 is 15 residues long. Trimming left V 6 bases short and J 0 bases short, with 13 bases between. Germline CDR1 reads SGHKS; CDR2 reads YYEKEE (reference sequence). CDR3 coding DNA: TGTGCCAGCACCCGAAGCTCAGGCTCCTACAATGAGCAGTTCTTC. Protein: CASTRSSGSYNEQFF. The variable domain in full, completed from reference TRBV5-5 and TRBJ2-1, reads DAGVTQSPTHLIKTRGQQVTLRCSPISGHKSVSWYQQVLGQGPQFIFQYYEKEERGRGNFPDRFSARQFPNYSSELNVNALLLGDSALYLCASTRSSGSYNEQFFGPGTRLTVL.

This clonotype has just a few counts. The chain joins TRBV6-1 to TRBJ2-3; D may be TRBD1 (7 bases). V was trimmed by 4 bases and J by 8 bases, leaving 13 bases between them. This CDR3 has 13 residues. CDR1 is MNHNS and CDR2 is SASEGT in the germline V gene. The CDR3 loop reads CASSVSQGGTQYF. The CDR3 DNA follows: TGTGCCAGCAGTGTTTCCCAGGGGGGTACGCAGTATTTT.

The chain carries TRBV4-2 and TRBJ2-1; D tentatively reads TRBD1 or TRBD2 (5 bases each). The V end lost 1 base, the J end lost 8 bases, and 9 bases lay between the germline ends. Germline-derived CDR1 and CDR2 are LGHNA and YNFKEQ. The CDR3 runs to 13 residues. CDR3 sequence reads: CASSQGRGDEQFF. The CDR3 nucleotides are TGTGCCAGCAGCCAAGGTCGGGGCGATGAGCAGTTCTTC.

There are a few counts of this clonotype. The chain employs TRBV7-8 and TRBJ2-1; D may be TRBD2 (5 bases). CDR3 length: 12 residues. V gave up 3 bases and J gave up 10 bases, with 10 bases separating them. Per germline, CDR1 SGHVS and CDR2 FQNEAQ. For the CDR3, the DNA is TGTGCCAGCAGCTTCGAAAGCGGAGAGCAGTTCTTC. Translating it yields CASSFESGEQFF.

The CDR3 DNA reads as TGTGCCACCAGCAGATCCCTAGGGACTAGCGGGGGGTATGAGCAGTTCTTC. As protein: CATSRSLGTSGGYEQFF. The genes are TRBV15 and TRBJ2-1, with 15 nucleotides matching TRBD2. J gave up 8 bases and V 2 bases, and 7 bases lay outside the gene matches. The CDR3 has 17 residues. Germline lookup yields CDR1 LNHNV and CDR2 YYDKDF (reference sequence). Based on the CDR3 plus reference TRBV15 and TRBJ2-1, the full variable domain is DAMVIQNPRYQVTQFGKPVTLSCSQTLNHNVMYWYQQKSSQAPKLLFHYYDKDFNNEADTPDNFQSRRPNTSFCFLDIRSPGLGDTAMYLCATSRSLGTSGGYEQFFGPGTRLTVL.

This chain uses TRBV4-2 with TRBJ2-1; 12 bases are shared with TRBD2. The CDR3 runs 19 residues. V shed 4 bases, J shed 5 bases, and the junction held 15 bases outside the gene matches. CDR1 is LGHNA, CDR2 YNFKEQ, per germline. The CDR3 coding sequence is TGTGCCAGCAGCCTACTAGCGGGAGGAGGGCTTGGGGCGGACAATGAGCAGTTCTTC. It yields the protein CASSLLAGGGLGADNEQFF.

This clonotype came up a few times. The chain has TRBV29-1 and TRBJ2-1, with 7 bases matching TRBD2. V was clipped by 4 bases and J by 9 bases; unmatched bases: 12. The CDR3 consists of 14 residues. Germline-derived CDR1 and CDR2 are SQVTM and ANQGSEA. CDR3 sequence reads: CSVAERDSFREQFF. In DNA, the CDR3 is TGCAGCGTTGCTGAGCGGGACTCTTTCCGTGAGCAGTTCTTC.

This clonotype was picked up a small number of times. J is TRBJ2-1 and V is TRBV20-1; tentatively, D is TRBD2 (6 bases). Trimming shortened V by 0 bases and J by 8 bases, and 11 bases separated the two germline ends. CDR1 and CDR2 from the germline V gene are DFQATT and SNEGSKA (reference sequence). This CDR3 is built from 13 residues. DNA of the CDR3: TGCAGTGCTAGAGATCGGAGGAGGGATGAGCAGTTCTTC. It codes for CSARDRRRDEQFF.

The V call is TRBV2, the J call TRBJ1-1; no clear D gene. Trimming took 1 base from V and 4 from J, leaving 10 bases between them. Looked up from germline, CDR1 is SNHLY and CDR2 is FYNNEI. This CDR3 contains 14 residues. CDR3 protein: CASSEEGWSTEAFF. The DNA of the CDR3 is TGTGCCAGCAGTGAAGAGGGATGGAGCACTGAAGCTTTCTTT.

V gene TRBV5-1 combines with J gene TRBJ2-3, with 8 bases aligning to TRBD2. Germline loops: CDR1 SGHRS, CDR2 YFSETQ. Losses at the gene ends were 0 bases for V and 5 bases for J; bases not matched to a gene: 11. The CDR3 consists of 17 residues. The CDR3: CASSLEEGGRTKDTQYF. CDR3 bases: TGCGCCAGCAGCTTGGAAGAGGGCGGGAGGACGAAAGATACGCAGTATTTT.

This clonotype has just a few counts. This chain's CDR3 is CSAQLAGFSSYNEQFF. In DNA form, the CDR3 reads TGCAGTGCCCAACTAGCGGGGTTCAGCTCCTACAATGAGCAGTTCTTC. The chain couples TRBV20-1 to TRBJ2-1; 10 nucleotides line up with TRBD2. CDR3 length: 16 amino acids. Per the germline V gene, CDR1 is DFQATT and CDR2 is SNEGSKA (reference sequence). The V segment lost 6 bases and the J segment 0 bases; nucleotides outside the gene matches: 8.

The rearrangement uses TRBV10-3 and TRBJ1-4; D is unresolved. The CDR3 runs to 13 residues. The V end lost 6 bases, the J end lost 9 bases, and 14 bases lay between the germline ends. In germline, CDR1 is ENHRY, CDR2 SYGVKD. The CDR3 is CAIRDVVDQKLFF. CDR3 coding DNA: TGTGCCATCAGGGACGTCGTCGACCAAAAACTGTTTTTT.

This clonotype has more than one count but fewer than ten. The chain uses TRBV10-3 and TRBJ2-2, with no clear D. Germline V CDR1 and CDR2: ENHRY, SYGVKD. The V and J ends lost 9 bases and 0 bases respectively, with 8 bases between them. The CDR3 is 13 amino acids. The CDR3, as DNA: TGTGCCATATGGGCTCCGAACACCGGGGAGCTGTTTTTT. This translates into CAIWAPNTGELFF.

V gene TRBV20-1 combines with J gene TRBJ2-2, with D possibly matching TRBD2 (5 bases). V was pared by 0 bases and J by 3 bases, with 20 bases between. The CDR3 runs 18 residues. Germline V gives CDR1 DFQATT, CDR2 SNEGSKA (reference sequence). CDR3 sequence (DNA): TGCAGTGCTAGAGATCCCGTTTCCGGAGGTGGGGACACCGGGGAGCTGTTTTTT. Residues: CSARDPVSGGGDTGELFF.

At least ten counts were recorded for this clonotype. The rearrangement joins TRBV12-3 or TRBV12-4 to TRBJ2-2; 10 bases match TRBD1. The CDR3 spans 15 residues. Trimming removed 5 bases from V and 5 bases from J; junction bases left unmatched: 5. CDR3 sequence (DNA): TGTGCCAGCAGTCGCAGGACAGGGGGGACCGGGGAGCTGTTTTTT. It is translated as CASSRRTGGTGELFF.

The chain employs TRBV20-1 and TRBJ2-1; D might be TRBD1 or TRBD2, each matching 6 bases. CDR3 size: 14 residues. The germline V and J ends were trimmed by 3 bases and 4 bases, with 13 bases remaining between them. CDR1 is DFQATT, CDR2 SNEGSKA, per germline (reference sequence). The CDR3: CSASDEGGYNEQFF. The CDR3 DNA sequence: TGCAGTGCTAGTGACGAGGGGGGATACAATGAGCAGTTCTTC.